The subject of this entry is one T cell receptor beta chain. Its antigen remains unidentified. Per-base quality was not reported, and no clone a single base away is much larger than it. This sample was included in a study of T-cell reconstitution after alpha-beta-depleted transplantation in children (dated by TCRdb to the mid-2010s). Broadly, across the study: The study quantitatively tracked T-cell immune reconstitution after TCRalphabeta/CD19-depleted allogeneic hematopoietic cell transplantation in children using TCR repertoire profiling.

The CDR3, cysteine through phenylalanine, is 15 amino acids long. The CDR3 DNA has 45 bases and is translated from base 1. V lost 2 bases and J lost 2 bases; the stretch between them is 9 bases long. Taken from the germline V gene (reference sequence), the CDR1 and CDR2 loops are SEHNR and FQNEAQ. Libraries were prepared through PCR. Instrument on record: Illumina HiSeq 2500. TCR libraries were prepared with molecular barcoding, using unique molecular identifiers to normalize TCRbeta repertoire quantification. TCRdb's own reprocessing of the public reads used fastp at Q25 and MiXCR and kept productive beta chains. Rows with one shared CDR3 protein collapse into an entry with the most common genes and DNA. Across this sample there are some 500,000 distinct CDR3 sequences, with around a third seen only once. In total, the top ten clones hold more than 2% of the sample.

Source: PBMCs from the stem cell graft donor, taken from the stem cell graft. This receptor was taken from a human donor who donated a stem cell graft to a child with aplastic anemia. The sequence links TRBV7-9 to TRBJ2-2; matching of 5 bases hints at TRBD1 as the D gene. CDR3 reads: CASSLRTPNTGELFF. The bases are TGTGCCAGCAGCTTAAGGACACCCAACACCGGGGAGCTGTTTTTT.